These 4 T cell receptor beta chains were all obtained from the same sample, sequenced in a study of blood T cells in healthy people across ages. Alongside a J-beta primer mix, a sample-barcoded 5' primer served in a second PCR lasting roughly 6 to 11 cycles. TCRdb re-called the 5' RACE reads through MiXCR, storing one row per CDR3 protein. The data show approximately 1.5 million distinct CDR3 sequences, less than 45% seen once. Material: blood. These receptors all come from a woman aged 18-29 years in good health.

The chain combines TRBV7-8 with TRBJ2-4; D call uncertain. V lost 0 bases to trimming and J lost 4 bases, with 7 bases between them. The V gene's germline CDR1 is SGHVS and CDR2 FQNEAQ. The CDR3 extends over 14 amino acids. The CDR3 here is CASSLAGPKNIQYF. Written as DNA, the CDR3 is TGTGCCAGCAGCTTAGCCGGGCCAAAAAACATTCAGTACTTC.

The chain uses TRBV12-3 or TRBV12-4 and TRBJ1-1; the D gene is possibly TRBD1 (5 bases). The CDR3 loop spans 16 amino acids. The V gene lost 5 bases and the J gene lost 1 base, with 17 bases spanning the gap. Here the CDR3 reads CASSNKPGTANTEAFF. CDR3 DNA: TGTGCCAGCAGTAACAAACCAGGGACGGCGAACACTGAAGCTTTCTTT.

This chain links TRBV13 with TRBJ1-2, with D hard to call. The germline gives CDR1 PRHDT, CDR2 FYEKMQ (reference sequence). V lost 1 base, J lost 4 bases, and 13 bases lay in between. This CDR3 is built from 15 residues. The CDR3 DNA sequence: TGTGCCAGCAGCTTAGAAGCTGACACAAGCTATGGCTACACCTTC. Its translation: CASSLEADTSYGYTF.

This clonotype was counted only a few times. The genes are TRBV7-2 and TRBJ2-7; D is possibly TRBD1 (5 bases). Looked up from germline, CDR1 is SGHTA and CDR2 is FQGNSA. V lost 2 bases to trimming and J lost 3 bases, with 11 bases between them. This CDR3 region has 14 residues. The CDR3 nucleotides are TGTGCCAGCAGCTTATACGACAGTTACTACGAGCAGTACTTC. Amino acids: CASSLYDSYYEQYF.